Below, 10 T cell receptor beta chains from the same sample are listed, as sequenced in a study of T cells in Graves' hyperthyroidism and ophthalmopathy. Template material for amplifying TCR beta CDR3 regions consisted of RNA transcripts. The HTBI primer set served for first-round RT-PCR of the TCR CDR3. TCRdb called the multiplex PCR reads again in MiXCR, with one record for every CDR3 protein. In the table there are roughly 750,000 distinct CDR3 sequences, around 15% of which are singletons. What was sequenced was blood. The receptors here all came from a young man with Graves' hyperthyroidism.

The chain couples TRBV28 to TRBJ2-7; TRBD2 agrees at 10 bases. Trimming removed 10 bases from V and 6 bases from J; junction bases left unmatched: 24. The CDR3 loop spans 18 amino acids. Germline CDR1 reads MDHEN; CDR2 reads SYDVKM. CDR3 coding DNA: TGTGCCATCCGGGCCTTTTATAGATCTAGCGGGAGAATTGCCGAGCAGTACTTC. Translating it yields CAIRAFYRSSGRIAEQYF.

The rearrangement links TRBV9 to TRBJ1-2, with D unclear. Germline CDR1 reads SGDLS; CDR2 reads YYNGEE. This CDR3 is 14 amino acids long. The ends were cut back, 3 bases at V and 6 bases at J, with 15 bases in the middle. In DNA form, the CDR3 reads TGTGCCAGCAGCGCAAGCTGGGTGAGCAATGGCTACACCTTC. This sequence encodes CASSASWVSNGYTF.

The chain carries TRBV3-1 and TRBJ2-7; D unresolved. Looked up from germline, CDR1 is LGHDT and CDR2 is YNNKEL (reference sequence). This CDR3 is 13 amino acids long. The V end was cut by 0 bases, the J end by 8 bases, with 11 bases between. CDR3 region: CASSQDFLTQQYF. The DNA of the CDR3 is TGTGCCAGCAGCCAAGATTTCTTAACCCAGCAGTACTTC.

The gene calls are TRBV28 and TRBJ2-7; TRBD2 matches 10 bases. The CDR3 spans 15 residues. The germline V gene encodes CDR1 MDHEN and CDR2 SYDVKM. V lost 3 bases, J lost 5 bases, and 7 bases stayed unmatched. For the CDR3, the DNA is TGTGCCAGCAGTTTCCTAGCGGGAGTTAATGACGAGCAGTACTTC. It translates to CASSFLAGVNDEQYF. Supplemented by reference TRBV28 and TRBJ2-7, the full variable domain reads DVKVTQSSRYLVKRTGEKVFLECVQDMDHENMFWYRQDPGLGLRLIYFSYDVKMKEKGDIPEGYSVSREKKERFSLILESASTNQTSMYLCASSFLAGVNDEQYFGPGTRLTVT.

The rearrangement uses TRBV20-1 and TRBJ2-4, with 9 nucleotides matching TRBD1. V gave up 0 bases and J gave up 8 bases; unmatched junction bases: 2. Germline V gene lookup returns CDR1 DFQATT and CDR2 SNEGSKA (reference sequence). This CDR3 spans 13 amino acids. CDR3 residues: CSAREQGAYIQYF. In DNA form, the CDR3 reads TGCAGTGCTAGAGAACAGGGGGCCTACATTCAGTACTTC.

This clonotype appeared many times. The V gene is TRBV2, the J gene TRBJ2-1; 8 bases align to TRBD2. With 1 base clipped from V and 2 bases from J, the junction kept 7 bases outside the gene matches. Germline CDR1 is SNHLY and CDR2 is FYNNEI. This CDR3 is built from 17 residues. CDR3: CASSEGGRTSPYNEQFF. CDR3 bases: TGTGCCAGCAGTGAAGGAGGGAGGACTAGCCCCTACAATGAGCAGTTCTTC.

This clonotype was counted a few times. V gene TRBV12-3 or TRBV12-4 combines with J gene TRBJ1-2, with D tentatively TRBD1 (6 bases). This CDR3 contains 13 residues. V was clipped by 1 base and J by 8 bases, with 11 bases between them. CDR3 sequence reads: CASSLVQQGGYTF. In nucleotides, the CDR3 is TGTGCCAGCAGTTTAGTACAGCAGGGGGGCTACACCTTC.

The genes are TRBV7-2 and TRBJ1-2; D not certain. V was pared by 1 base and J by 2 bases, with 11 bases between. CDR3 length: 15 residues. CDR1 is SGHTA and CDR2 is FQGNSA in the germline V gene. The CDR3 loop is CASSLGRSRNYGYTF. The CDR3 coding sequence is TGTGCCAGCAGCTTAGGGAGGAGCAGAAACTATGGCTACACCTTC.

This clonotype has ten or more counts. The CDR3 coding sequence is TGTGCCAGCAGTTTCATCAGACAGGGGGCAAGAGATACGCAGTATTTT. It codes for CASSFIRQGARDTQYF. The chain is built from TRBV6-2 or TRBV6-3 and TRBJ2-3, with 10 bases identical to TRBD1. Trimming took 4 bases from V and 5 from J; bases not matched to a gene: 9. Germline V gene data show CDR1 as MNHEY and CDR2 as SVGEGT. This CDR3 has 16 residues.

This chain links TRBV7-9 with TRBJ1-2, with D unclear. The V end was cut by 5 bases, the J end by 7 bases, with 8 bases between. Per the germline V gene, CDR1 is SEHNR and CDR2 is FQNEAQ (reference sequence). The CDR3 has 11 amino acids. The CDR3 bases are TGTGCCAGCAGCCTCTATTCTGGCTACACCTTC. This gives the protein CASSLYSGYTF.